This T cell receptor beta chain derives from a study of cytomegalovirus exposure and HLA in healthy donors. Germline assignment: CDR1 SGDLS and CDR2 YYNGEE. CDR3 length equals 17 residues. Trimming took 2 bases from V and 2 from J; bases not matched to a gene: 5. Researchers ran the PCR with 60 Vbeta and 13 Jbeta primers. Assay: immunoSEQ multiplex PCR; the TCRdb copy retains only in-frame clones and omits some. The data show approximately 150,000 clones, about 84% seen once. This chain links TRBV9 with TRBJ2-4, with 12 bases fitting TRBD1. The TCR originated in a woman between 35 and 50 years old in good health and CMV-seropositive. The specimen sequenced was PBMCs. CDR3 sequence reads: CASSVGTGGMSKNIQYF. The CDR3 nucleotides read TGTGCCAGCAGCGTGGGGACAGGGGGCATGTCCAAAAACATTCAGTACTTC.